This T cell receptor (beta chain) was identified during a study of T-cell reconstitution after alpha-beta-depleted transplantation in children. Study-wide points: Alpha-beta T cells about two months after transplant reportedly derived from several hundred expanded graft clones. The origin of high day-60 TCRbeta diversity in some patients lay in surviving recipient T cells and thymic progenitors. A year post-transplant, T-cell counts and diversity derived mostly from newly produced T cells.

Unique molecular identifiers tagged the TCRbeta library. Each CDR3 protein is one row after TCRdb ran MiXCR on the PCR reads. In the table there are 700,000 to 950,000 distinct CDR3 sequences, 15% to 20% of which are singletons. This clonotype came up many times. Its specificity is unknown. The CDR3 totals 16 residues. Germline lookup yields CDR1 MNHNS and CDR2 SASEGT. V was shortened by 4 bases and J by 0 bases, with 13 bases between the two germline ends. V is TRBV6-1 and J is TRBJ2-1; D might be TRBD1 (6 bases). Sequencing used PBMCs, mostly from graft donor cells, obtained 360 days after TCRalphabeta/CD19-depleted stem cell transplant. This receptor was identified in a male patient younger than 18 who had a stem cell transplant for acute lymphoblastic leukemia, so the T cells may come from the graft donor. The CDR3 nucleotides are TGTGCCAGCAGTGTAAGTGGGACAAGCTCCTACAATGAGCAGTTCTTC. As protein: CASSVSGTSSYNEQFF.